Following are 31 T cell receptor beta chains from one sample sequenced in a study of T cells after yellow fever vaccination. TCRdb re-called the 5' RACE reads with MiXCR, one entry per CDR3 protein. The repertoire includes around 320,000 distinct CDR3 sequences, less than 9.5% of them detected once, and around 3.4% sits in the top ten. Sample: CD4+ T cells sorted from PBMCs, taken 5 days after the yellow fever booster vaccination. The source of these receptors is a man aged 18 to 29 who received the YFV17D yellow fever vaccine.

The gene calls are TRBV5-1 and TRBJ2-5; D might be TRBD2 (5 bases). V gave up 4 bases and J gave up 2 bases, with 12 bases separating them. CDR3 size: 14 residues. Germline CDR1 SGHRS, CDR2 YFSETQ. The CDR3 nucleotides read TGCGCCAGCAGCCTCCCGGAGGTTCAAGAGACCCAGTACTTC. This sequence encodes CASSLPEVQETQYF. The variable domain in full, with the rest retrieved from reference TRBV5-1 and TRBJ2-5, is KAGVTQTPRYLIKTRGQQVTLSCSPISGHRSVSWYQQTPGQGLQFLFEYFSETQRNKGNFPGRFSGRQFSNSRSEMNVSTLELGDSALYLCASSLPEVQETQYFGPGTRLLVL.

This clonotype was picked up a small number of times. V is TRBV12-3 or TRBV12-4 and J is TRBJ1-5; 7 bases are shared with TRBD1. This CDR3 comprises 14 residues. J gave up 6 bases and V 5 bases, and 7 bases lay outside the gene matches. For the CDR3, the DNA is TGTGCCAGCAGTCGCCGGACAGGTCTTCAGCCCCAGCATTTT. Translated: CASSRRTGLQPQHF.

CDR3 in amino acids: CASSRRLSSGNTIYF. The CDR3 DNA sequence: TGTGCCAGCAGCCGTAGACTGTCCTCTGGAAACACCATATATTTT. This chain joins TRBV7-2 and TRBJ1-3; D not resolved. V lost 5 bases to trimming and J lost 0 bases, with 11 bases between them. The CDR3 is 15 amino acids. Germline V CDR1 and CDR2: SGHTA, FQGNSA. The whole variable domain, filled in from reference TRBV7-2 and TRBJ1-3, reads GAGVSQSPSNKVTEKGKDVELRCDPISGHTALYWYRQSLGQGLEFLIYFQGNSAPDKSGLPSDRFSAERTGGSVSTLTIQRTQQEDSAVYLCASSRRLSSGNTIYFGEGSWLTVV.

This clonotype was seen a few times. The chain employs TRBV24-1 and TRBJ1-1; a weak D match, TRBD1 (5 bases). The germline V gene encodes CDR1 KGHDR and CDR2 SFDVKD. V dropped 4 bases and J dropped 6 bases, with 5 bases sitting between them. CDR3 length: 11 residues. The CDR3, as DNA: TGTGCCACCAGTGAAGGGGCTGAAGCTTTCTTT. As protein: CATSEGAEAFF.

This clonotype was counted ten times or more. This sequence joins TRBV6-5 and TRBJ1-6, with a weak D call TRBD1 (5 bases). The CDR3 consists of 14 residues. Germline CDR1 MNHEY, CDR2 SVGAGI. The germline V and J ends were trimmed by 6 bases and 7 bases, with 13 bases remaining between them. CDR3 DNA sequence: TGTGCCAGCAGAAAACGGGACCGGAATTCACCCCTCCACTTT. Translated: CASRKRDRNSPLHF.

The rearrangement links TRBV10-3 to TRBJ2-5, with D unclear. From germline, CDR1 is ENHRY and CDR2 SYGVKD. This CDR3 spans 12 amino acids. Deletions cut 6 bases from V and 5 bases from J, with 10 bases between. The CDR3 DNA follows: TGTGCCATCAGAGGTTTATTGGAGACCCAGTACTTC. It encodes CAIRGLLETQYF.

Many counts were recorded for this clonotype. The chain carries TRBV7-8 and TRBJ2-3, with 9 bases that match TRBD2. The CDR3 has 15 amino acids. The germline CDR1 and CDR2 sequences are SGHVS and FQNEAQ. The V gene end was trimmed by 7 bases and the J gene end by 3 bases; junction bases not matched to a gene: 8. The CDR3 bases are TGTGCCAGCAACAGTGCGGGGGGGGAAACAGATACGCAGTATTTT. Residues: CASNSAGGETDTQYF.

In its sample, this clonotype was seen a few times. V usage is TRBV7-2 and J usage is TRBJ1-1; D uncertain. Germline V gene lookup returns CDR1 SGHTA and CDR2 FQGNSA. This CDR3 region has 12 residues. Trimming removed 3 bases at V and 2 bases at J, with 4 bases between. The CDR3 spells CASSFINTEAFF. CDR3 coding DNA: TGTGCCAGCAGCTTCATAAACACTGAAGCTTTCTTT.

The V call is TRBV19, the J call TRBJ2-3; weak D call: TRBD1 (6 bases). V lost 5 bases to trimming and J lost 11 bases, with 14 bases between them. The germline V gene has CDR1 LNHDA and CDR2 SQIVND (reference sequence). The CDR3 has 12 residues. This CDR3 reads CASSLRRGGQYF. As DNA, the CDR3 is TGTGCCAGTAGTTTACGACGAGGGGGGCAGTATTTT.

This clonotype was counted between two and nine times. This chain uses TRBV18 with TRBJ1-5, with TRBD1 matching 7 bases. Trimming removed 5 bases from V and 0 bases from J; junction bases left unmatched: 7. Germline values: CDR1 KGHSH, CDR2 LQKENI. CDR3 length equals 16 residues. Here the CDR3 reads CASSSATGNSNQPQHF. The DNA for the CDR3 is TGTGCCAGCTCATCGGCGACAGGGAATAGCAATCAGCCCCAGCATTTT.

This clonotype has only a few counts. This rearrangement joins TRBV5-1 to TRBJ2-3; weak D call: TRBD2 (6 bases). CDR1 SGHRS and CDR2 YFSETQ come from the germline V gene. The CDR3 runs 12 residues. CDR3 in amino acids: CAWGPEGDTQYF. The CDR3 nucleotides read TGCGCTTGGGGTCCGGAGGGAGATACGCAGTATTTT.

In this sample, this clonotype turned up a few times. J is TRBJ1-2 and V is TRBV11-2; TRBD1 might be the D (5 bases). The CDR3 extends over 13 amino acids. Per the germline V gene, CDR1 is SGHAT and CDR2 is FQNNGV. V was shortened by 6 bases and J by 1 base, with 9 bases between the two germline ends. The CDR3 is CASSPGHNYGYTF. The CDR3, as DNA: TGTGCCAGCAGTCCAGGGCATAACTATGGCTACACCTTC.

This clonotype was detected only a few times. The rearrangement joins TRBV29-1 to TRBJ2-4, with D uncertain. There are 11 residues in the CDR3. Germline loops: CDR1 SQVTM, CDR2 ANQGSEA. V lost 6 bases to trimming and J lost 7 bases, with 10 bases between them. The CDR3 loop is CSVVFRNIQYF. In nucleotides, the CDR3 is TGCAGCGTCGTGTTTCGGAACATTCAGTACTTC.

This clonotype was counted between two and nine times. V usage is TRBV7-8 and J usage is TRBJ1-6; TRBD1 might be the D (5 bases). V lost 5 bases and J 4 bases, leaving 12 bases between the germline ends. The length of the CDR3 is 15 residues. From germline, CDR1 is SGHVS and CDR2 FQNEAQ. The CDR3 bases are TGTGCCAGCAGCCCGGGTCGGGGGTATAATTCACCCCTCCACTTT. Its translation is CASSPGRGYNSPLHF.

This chain joins TRBV12-3 or TRBV12-4 and TRBJ1-1, with D perhaps matching TRBD1 (6 bases). Between the trimmed V and J ends, which lost 3 bases and 6 bases, there was a span of 17 bases. This CDR3 region has 15 residues. CDR3 DNA sequence: TGTGCCAGCAGTTTCAGGGGCGCGAGGGTTCCTGAAGCTTTCTTT. The encoded protein is CASSFRGARVPEAFF.

This clonotype has ten or more counts. The J gene is TRBJ2-3, the V gene TRBV5-1; D is undetermined. Germline CDR1 SGHRS, CDR2 YFSETQ. The CDR3 totals 15 residues. The V gene lost 0 bases and the J gene lost 4 bases, with 12 bases spanning the gap. CDR3 bases: TGCGCCAGCAGCTTGGAGGGAATTGGGTCAGATACGCAGTATTTT. Encoded protein: CASSLEGIGSDTQYF. The full variable domain, in which reference TRBV5-1 and TRBJ2-3 provide the parts outside the CDR3, is KAGVTQTPRYLIKTRGQQVTLSCSPISGHRSVSWYQQTPGQGLQFLFEYFSETQRNKGNFPGRFSGRQFSNSRSEMNVSTLELGDSALYLCASSLEGIGSDTQYFGPGTRLTVL.

This clonotype occurred many times. This rearrangement joins TRBV4-3 to TRBJ2-7; 9 bases match TRBD1. Germline V CDR1 and CDR2: LGHNA, YSLEER. CDR3 size: 15 residues. With 4 bases clipped from V and 2 bases from J, the junction kept 6 bases outside the gene matches. The CDR3 reads CASSRYRGPPYEQYF. Written as DNA, the CDR3 is TGCGCCAGCAGCCGCTACAGGGGGCCCCCCTACGAGCAGTACTTC.

The V call is TRBV28, the J call TRBJ2-1; D may be TRBD2 (5 bases). V lost 3 bases to trimming and J lost 5 bases, with 17 bases between them. The germline V gene has CDR1 MDHEN and CDR2 SYDVKM. The CDR3 runs 16 residues. The chain's CDR3 is CASSFIRGLENNEQFF. DNA of the CDR3: TGTGCCAGCAGTTTTATTCGGGGTCTAGAAAACAATGAGCAGTTCTTC.

This clonotype was recorded a few times. The chain recombines TRBV7-9 with TRBJ2-5, with D perhaps matching TRBD2 (6 bases). This CDR3 contains 13 residues. In germline, CDR1 is SEHNR, CDR2 FQNEAQ (reference sequence). V shed 3 bases and J shed 4 bases, with 9 bases lying between them. CDR3 protein: CASSLPGGETQYF. The CDR3 DNA is TGTGCCAGCAGCTTGCCCGGGGGAGAGACCCAGTACTTC. Looking up the rest from reference TRBV7-9 and TRBJ2-5 gives the full variable domain: DTGVSQNPRHKITKRGQNVTFRCDPISEHNRLYWYRQTLGQGPEFLTYFQNEAQLEKSRLLSDRFSAERPKGSFSTLEIQRTEQGDSAMYLCASSLPGGETQYFGPGTRLLVL.

The rearrangement uses TRBV6-6 and TRBJ2-7, with TRBD1 identical over 7 bases. The V and J ends lost 5 bases and 5 bases, in that order; junction bases with no gene match: 12. CDR1 and CDR2 (germline): MNHNY, SVGAGI (reference sequence). This CDR3 comprises 15 residues. The CDR3 sequence: CASSTQQGKGHEQYF. CDR3 in DNA: TGTGCCAGCAGTACACAACAGGGGAAAGGACACGAGCAGTACTTC.

This clonotype was seen ten or more times. V is TRBV27 and J is TRBJ2-5, with TRBD1 as a possible D gene (6 bases). CDR3 length equals 13 residues. V was trimmed by 4 bases and J by 3 bases, leaving 9 bases between them. Germline V gene lookup returns CDR1 MNHEY and CDR2 SMNVEV (reference sequence). CDR3 amino acids: CASSSRTEETQYF. The DNA for the CDR3 is TGTGCCAGCAGTTCCCGGACAGAAGAGACCCAGTACTTC.

This clonotype was found many times. This chain links TRBV7-2 with TRBJ2-3; possible D gene TRBD2, 6 bases. Germline CDR1 is SGHTA and CDR2 is FQGNSA. V lost 5 bases to trimming and J lost 3 bases, with 12 bases between them. The CDR3 is 14 amino acids. This chain's CDR3 is CASSGRGTTDTQYF. CDR3 DNA sequence: TGTGCCAGCAGCGGACGCGGGACGACAGATACGCAGTATTTT.

The table lists this clonotype with a few counts. The chain carries TRBV7-9 and TRBJ2-3; D is uncertain. Trimming left V 6 bases short and J 6 bases short, with 10 bases between. Per germline, CDR1 SEHNR and CDR2 FQNEAQ (reference sequence). This CDR3 has 12 residues. The DNA for the CDR3 is TGTGCCAGCAGGCGGACGGTTGATACGCAGTATTTT. Translation gives CASRRTVDTQYF.

This rearrangement joins TRBV18 to TRBJ2-7; 7 bases are a match to TRBD1. Losses at the gene ends were 3 bases for V and 6 bases for J; bases not matched to a gene: 17. Per the germline V gene, CDR1 is KGHSH and CDR2 is LQKENI. CDR3 length: 17 amino acids. CDR3 in amino acids: CASSPPEVQGILGEQYF. For the CDR3, the DNA is TGTGCCAGCTCACCGCCCGAGGTACAGGGGATATTAGGCGAGCAGTACTTC.

The V call is TRBV19, the J call TRBJ2-6, with a possible D match to TRBD1 (5 bases). The CDR3 has 15 amino acids. CDR1 LNHDA and CDR2 SQIVND come from the germline V gene (reference sequence). V was pared by 3 bases and J by 2 bases, with 8 bases between. The DNA of the CDR3 is TGTGCCAGTAGTATCCAGGGTGCTGGGGCCAACGTCCTGACTTTC. This translates into CASSIQGAGANVLTF.

There are many counts of this clonotype. This chain links TRBV15 with TRBJ2-3; D unclear. The V and J ends lost 2 bases and 5 bases respectively, with 5 bases between them. Per the germline V gene, CDR1 is LNHNV and CDR2 is YYDKDF (reference sequence). This CDR3 is built from 12 residues. CDR3 in DNA: TGTGCCACCAGCAGAATCCAAGATACGCAGTATTTT. It codes for CATSRIQDTQYF.

This clonotype was detected only a few times. The chain couples TRBV10-2 to TRBJ2-3; D is unresolved. This CDR3 is 14 amino acids long. The V end was cut by 5 bases, the J end by 2 bases, with 11 bases between. Germline loops: CDR1 WSHSY, CDR2 SAAADI. CDR3 sequence: CASSWASHTDTQYF. The CDR3 DNA is TGCGCCAGCAGTTGGGCAAGCCACACAGATACGCAGTATTTT.

The chain links TRBV4-2 to TRBJ2-3, with TRBD2 matching 10 bases. This CDR3 comprises 15 residues. The germline gives CDR1 LGHNA, CDR2 YNFKEQ. J gave up 5 bases and V 3 bases, and 5 bases lay outside the gene matches. The CDR3 here is CASSQAGTSEDTQYF. For the CDR3, the DNA is TGTGCCAGCAGCCAGGCTGGGACTAGCGAAGATACGCAGTATTTT.

This clonotype was picked up many times. This chain uses TRBV4-3 with TRBJ2-3; D possibly corresponds to TRBD1 (5 bases). The CDR3 runs 17 residues. Germline V gives CDR1 LGHNA, CDR2 YSLEER. Trimming removed 4 bases at V and 5 bases at J, with 22 bases between. The CDR3: CASSRLGGAALGDTQYF. The CDR3 DNA follows: TGCGCCAGCAGCCGCCTCGGTGGGGCGGCCCTGGGAGATACGCAGTATTTT.

This clonotype appeared a few times. CDR3 DNA sequence: TGTGCCAGCAAGCCGGGACAGCTTTACGAGCAGTACGTC. It yields the protein CASKPGQLYEQYV. The J gene is TRBJ2-7, the V gene TRBV6-6; TRBD1 matches 7 bases. Germline trimming cut 7 bases from V and 4 bases from J; bases unmatched to any gene: 7. The CDR3 contains 13 residues. Germline assignment: CDR1 MNHNY and CDR2 SVGAGI (reference sequence).

This clonotype showed up just a few times. The chain joins TRBV11-2 to TRBJ2-1; D not certain. V lost 1 base and J 8 bases, leaving 24 bases between the germline ends. Per the germline V gene, CDR1 is SGHAT and CDR2 is FQNNGV. This CDR3 is built from 18 residues. In nucleotides, the CDR3 is TGTGCCAGCAGCTTAGTTGGTCTTGCGGACGCCGCCATCGATGAGCAGTTCTTC. Translation: CASSLVGLADAAIDEQFF.